The rows below give T cell receptor beta chains drawn from one sample of a study of blood T cell repertoires in COVID-19. Sequencing used immunoSEQ multiplex PCR; TCRdb keeps in-frame clones, though not all of them. The sample contains under 450,000 clones, 75% to 90% of which appear only once. The sequencing sample was made of peripheral blood. The receptor source for this set is a woman aged 40 to 50 with COVID-19, enrolled during active disease. CDR3s include the opening cysteine and the closing phenylalanine or tryptophan. A D gene is named only where the DNA matches it firmly. Some rows have no size entry. The others give once, few or many, or a class for an expanded clone.

>once|TRBD2|TRBJ2-1|TRBV7-3
CASSEKSGSVYNEQFF
TGTGCCAGCAGCGAAAAAAGCGGGAGTGTTTACAATGAGCAGTTCTTC
>.|.|TRBJ1-1|TRBV19
CASSQSQLNTEAFF
TGTGCCAGTAGCCAAAGTCAGTTGAACACTGAAGCTTTCTTT
>.|.|TRBJ2-2|TRBV11-2
CASSLKTANTGELFF
TGTGCCAGCAGCCTCAAGACAGCGAACACCGGGGAGCTGTTTTTT
>once|.|TRBJ1-1|TRBV5-1
CASSSGSIGNTEAFF
TGCGCCAGCAGCTCGGGTTCCATCGGGAACACTGAAGCTTTCTTT
>.|.|TRBJ1-2|TRBV27
CASSSGVFHGYTF
TGTGCCAGCAGTTCCGGGGTATTCCATGGCTACACCTTC
>.|TRBD1|TRBJ1-5|TRBV19
CASSITRQGAQHF
TGTGCCAGTAGTATCACGCGACAGGGGGCCCAGCATTTT
>.|TRBD1|TRBJ1-1|TRBV6-5
CASSFAGTGNTEAFF
TGTGCCAGCAGTTTTGCCGGGACAGGGAACACTGAAGCTTTCTTT
>.|.|TRBJ1-1|TRBV28
CASSLPRQTEAFF
TGTGCCAGCAGTTTACCCAGACAGACTGAAGCTTTCTTT
>.|TRBD1|TRBJ1-5|TRBV5-1
CASSRGQGDQPQHF
TGCGCCAGCAGCCGTGGACAGGGCGATCAGCCCCAGCATTTT
>.|.|TRBJ1-1|TRBV19
CASSIWGPNTEAFF
TGTGCCAGTAGTATTTGGGGGCCGAACACTGAAGCTTTCTTT
>.|.|TRBJ1-3|TRBV4-2
CASSQELGGGGSGNTIYF
TGTGCCAGCAGCCAAGAACTCGGGGGAGGCGGCTCTGGAAACACCATATATTTT
>once|.|TRBJ2-7|TRBV7-2
CASYFGVTTSYEQYF
TGTGCCAGCTATTTCGGGGTTACCACCTCCTACGAGCAGTACTTC
>.|TRBD1|TRBJ1-4|TRBV7-8
CASSLDRQGVGEKLFF
TGTGCCAGCAGCCTTGATAGACAGGGGGTTGGTGAAAAACTGTTTTTT
>.|.|TRBJ1-4|TRBV7-2
CASSLAPQHEKLFF
TGTGCCAGCAGCTTAGCGCCACAGCATGAAAAACTGTTTTTT
>.|TRBD1|TRBJ1-1|TRBV10-3
CAISYQGDTEAFF
TGTGCCATCAGTTACCAGGGGGACACTGAAGCTTTCTTT
>.|TRBD1|TRBJ1-1|TRBV25-1
CASRRGQGKIWSTEAFF
TGTGCCAGCAGAAGGGGACAGGGGAAGATCTGGAGCACTGAAGCTTTCTTT
>once|.|TRBJ1-3|TRBV7-3
CASSLTGPSGNTIYF
TGTGCCAGCAGCTTAACTGGGCCCTCTGGAAACACCATATATTTT
>few|TRBD1|TRBJ1-5|TRBV7-2
CASSQRQGSNQPQHF
TGTGCCAGCAGCCAACGACAGGGTAGCAATCAGCCCCAGCATTTT
>.|TRBD1|TRBJ1-2|TRBV28
CASTRRTGGVLKGYTF
TGTGCCAGCACCAGGCGGACAGGGGGCGTCTTGAAAGGCTACACCTTC
>.|TRBD2|TRBJ2-7|TRBV7-6
CASSLGARAGGLDEQYF
TGTGCCAGCAGCCTAGGGGCTCGAGCGGGAGGCCTGGACGAGCAGTACTTC
>once|.|TRBJ1-5|TRBV5-6
CASSQGHSNQPQHF
TGTGCCAGCAGTCAAGGACACTCCAATCAGCCCCAGCATTTT
>.|.|TRBJ2-7|TRBV19
CASSTTLQGHEQYF
TGTGCCAGTAGTACAACACTACAGGGCCACGAGCAGTACTTC
>once|.|TRBJ1-5|TRBV6-1
CASSEYPPGQPQHF
TGTGCCAGCAGTGAATACCCCCCGGGTCAGCCCCAGCATTTT
>.|TRBD1|TRBJ1-2|TRBV4-3
CASSQGGADRGFRYTF
TGCGCCAGCAGCCAAGGGGGCGCTGACAGGGGCTTTCGCTACACCTTC
>.|.|TRBJ2-4|TRBV7-9
CASSSRAPGTVLAKNIQYF
TGTGCCAGCAGCTCCCGTGCGCCAGGCACGGTCTTAGCCAAAAACATTCAGTACTTC
>.|.|TRBJ1-3|TRBV6-5
CASRTGNSGNTIYF
TGTGCCAGCAGGACCGGGAACTCTGGAAACACCATATATTTT
>.|.|TRBJ1-2|TRBV5-4
CASSSYKSGALYGYTF
TGTGCCAGCAGCTCCTACAAAAGTGGGGCCCTCTATGGCTACACCTTC
>.|.|TRBJ1-3|TRBV30
CAWSVGDTIYF
TGTGCCTGGAGTGTCGGGGACACCATATATTTT
>.|TRBD2|TRBJ2-1|TRBV5-1
CASSPTSGGLQEQFF
TGCGCCAGCAGCCCGACTAGCGGGGGGCTCCAGGAGCAGTTCTTC
>few|TRBD1|TRBJ1-5|TRBV28
CASSTQGIQPQHF
TGTGCCAGCAGCACACAGGGGATCCAGCCCCAGCATTTT
>.|.|TRBJ2-6|TRBV6-5
CASQQGSGANVLTF
TGTGCCAGCCAACAGGGTTCTGGGGCCAACGTCCTGACTTTC
>.|.|TRBJ2-1|TRBV15
CATSSTATFRASSYNEQFF
TGTGCCACCAGCAGCACAGCCACCTTCAGGGCAAGCTCCTACAATGAGCAGTTCTTC
>.|.|TRBJ2-3|TRBV7-2
CASTTSTDTQYF
TGTGCCAGCACCACTAGCACAGATACGCAGTATTTT
>.|.|TRBJ1-5|TRBV12-5
CASGFFQPQHF
TGTGCTAGTGGTTTCTTCCAGCCCCAGCATTTT
>once|.|TRBJ2-3|TRBV28
CASSPLGGADTQYF
TGTGCCAGCAGTCCCTTAGGGGGAGCAGATACGCAGTATTTT
>.|TRBD1|TRBJ2-7|TRBV7-9
CASSLDRGQGEQYF
TGTGCCAGCAGCTTAGATCGAGGACAGGGTGAGCAGTACTTC
>.|TRBD1|TRBJ2-3|TRBV9
CASSDTPGQSTDTQYF
TGTGCCAGCAGCGATACCCCGGGACAGAGCACAGATACGCAGTATTTT
>.|.|TRBJ2-3|TRBV5-5
CASSLAPGATQYF
TGTGCCAGCAGCTTGGCCCCAGGGGCTACGCAGTATTTT
>once|TRBD1|TRBJ1-2|TRBV6-6
CASSPRTGAGYTF
TGTGCCAGCAGTCCCCGGACAGGGGCTGGCTACACCTTC
>.|.|TRBJ1-1|TRBV11-3
CASSLGQGDATEAFF
TGTGCCAGCAGCTTAGGCCAGGGTGATGCCACTGAAGCTTTCTTT
>.|.|TRBJ2-7|TRBV27
CASSLDLARVGEQYF
TGTGCCAGCAGTTTGGATTTAGCCAGGGTGGGCGAGCAGTACTTC
>.|.|TRBJ2-5|TRBV7-2
CASSSHGGTEQETQYF
TGTGCCAGCAGCTCACATGGAGGGACCGAACAAGAGACCCAGTACTTC
>.|TRBD2|TRBJ2-5|TRBV11-2
CASSSVLAGGETQYF
TGTGCCAGCAGCTCCGTACTAGCGGGGGGAGAGACCCAGTACTTC
>.|.|TRBJ1-1|TRBV7-9
CASSLVRRDTEAFF
TGTGCCAGCAGCTTAGTGCGCAGGGACACTGAAGCTTTCTTT
>.|TRBD2|TRBJ2-2|TRBV9
CASSGGTSGRNGELFF
TGTGCCAGCAGCGGAGGGACTAGCGGGAGAAACGGGGAGCTGTTTTTT
>.|.|TRBJ2-1|TRBV12-3/TRBV12-4
CASSGPYNEQFF
TGTGCCAGCAGTGGGCCCTACAATGAGCAGTTCTTC
>few|TRBD1|TRBJ2-1|TRBV29-1
CSVEGGGQGFHNEQFF
TGCAGCGTTGAAGGTGGAGGACAGGGGTTCCACAATGAGCAGTTCTTC
>.|.|TRBJ2-7|TRBV28
CASSSTSKGPYEQYF
TGTGCCAGCAGTTCGACCAGTAAGGGGCCCTACGAGCAGTACTTC
>.|TRBD1|TRBJ1-1|TRBV27
CASSWNPRDREDEAFF
TGTGCCAGCAGTTGGAATCCCCGCGACAGGGAGGATGAAGCTTTCTTT
>.|TRBD1|TRBJ1-2|TRBV28
CASSLTGAYGYTF
TGTGCCAGCAGCCTTACAGGGGCCTATGGCTACACCTTC
>.|.|TRBJ2-1|TRBV5-1
CASSSPPGHIYNEQFF
TGCGCCAGCAGCTCCCCACCAGGACACATTTACAATGAGCAGTTCTTC
>.|.|TRBJ1-1|TRBV5-1
CASTTGMNTEAFF
TGCGCCAGCACTACAGGGATGAACACTGAAGCTTTCTTT
>.|.|TRBJ2-2|TRBV27
CASSPPRWTGELFF
TGTGCCAGCAGTCCCCCGCGCTGGACCGGGGAGCTGTTTTTT
>.|TRBD1|TRBJ1-2|TRBV5-1
CASSAGTGGFYGYTF
TGCGCCAGCAGCGCTGGGACAGGGGGCTTCTACGGCTACACCTTC